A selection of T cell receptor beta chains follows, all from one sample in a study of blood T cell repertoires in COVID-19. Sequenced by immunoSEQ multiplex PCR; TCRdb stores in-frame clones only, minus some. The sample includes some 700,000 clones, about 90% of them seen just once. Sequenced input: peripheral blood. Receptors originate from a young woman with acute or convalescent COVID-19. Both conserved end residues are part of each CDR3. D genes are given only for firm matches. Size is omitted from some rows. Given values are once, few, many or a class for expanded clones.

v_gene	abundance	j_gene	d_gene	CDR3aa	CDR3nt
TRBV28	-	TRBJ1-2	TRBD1	CASSLLGQGRTPNYGYTF	TGTGCCAGCAGCTTGCTTGGACAGGGCAGAACCCCTAACTATGGCTACACCTTC
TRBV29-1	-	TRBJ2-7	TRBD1	CSVKRTGGAYEQYF	TGCAGCGTTAAGAGGACAGGGGGTGCCTACGAGCAGTACTTC
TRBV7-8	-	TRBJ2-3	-	CASTFPGRTLEKTDTQYF	TGTGCCAGCACCTTCCCGGGTCGGACTCTTGAGAAAACAGATACGCAGTATTTT
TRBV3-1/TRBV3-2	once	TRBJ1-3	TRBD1	CASSPRTGGHNGNTIYF	TGTGCCAGCAGCCCCCGGACAGGGGGCCATAATGGAAACACCATATATTTT
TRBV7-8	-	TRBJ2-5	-	CASSPRRGETQYF	TGTGCCAGCAGCCCCCGTAGGGGGGAGACCCAGTACTTC
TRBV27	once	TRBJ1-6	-	CASSFGGGLASPLHF	TGTGCCAGCAGTTTTGGGGGGGGGCTAGCATCACCCCTCCACTTT
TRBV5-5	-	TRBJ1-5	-	CASSLSFSGSVHQPQHF	TGTGCCAGCAGCTTGTCATTTTCAGGGTCAGTCCATCAGCCCCAGCATTTT
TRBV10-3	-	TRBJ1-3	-	CASRRLSGNTIYF	TGTGCCTCCCGAAGACTCTCTGGAAACACCATATATTTT
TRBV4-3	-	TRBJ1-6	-	CASSQDGRDSPLHF	TGCGCCAGCAGCCAAGATGGGCGGGATTCACCCCTCCACTTT
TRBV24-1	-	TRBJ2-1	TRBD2	CATSDWRTSGGDSYNEQFF	TGTGCCACCAGTGATTGGAGGACTAGCGGGGGCGACTCCTACAATGAGCAGTTCTTC
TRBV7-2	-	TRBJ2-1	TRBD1	CASSTRDRALREQFF	TGTGCCAGCAGCACCCGGGACAGGGCCCTTAGGGAGCAGTTCTTC
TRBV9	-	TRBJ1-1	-	CASSPTDRLNTEAFF	TGTGCCAGCAGCCCTACTGACAGACTGAACACTGAAGCTTTCTTT
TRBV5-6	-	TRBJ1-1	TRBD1	CASSWGTGVITEAFF	TGTGCCAGCAGCTGGGGGACAGGCGTCATCACTGAAGCTTTCTTT
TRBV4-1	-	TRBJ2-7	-	CASSPGVTYEQYF	TGCGCCAGCAGCCCCGGGGTGACCTACGAGCAGTACTTC
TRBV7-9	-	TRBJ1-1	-	CASSPLRGIEAFF	TGTGCCAGCAGCCCCCTCAGGGGAATTGAAGCTTTCTTT
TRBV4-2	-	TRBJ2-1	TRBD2	CASSQEGLAVVKFF	TGTGCCAGCAGCCAAGAAGGACTAGCGGTGGTAAAGTTCTTC
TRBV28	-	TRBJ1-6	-	CASSLPKLGANPYNSPLHF	TGTGCCAGCAGTTTACCTAAATTGGGGGCAAACCCCTATAATTCACCCCTCCACTTT
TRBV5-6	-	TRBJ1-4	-	CASRTGLSTNEKLFF	TGTGCCAGCAGAACTGGGCTTTCAACTAATGAAAAACTGTTTTTT
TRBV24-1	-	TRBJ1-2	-	CATSDFPGGYGYTF	TGTGCCACCAGTGATTTCCCAGGCGGGTATGGCTACACCTTC
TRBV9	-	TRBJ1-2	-	CASAQGYGYTF	TGTGCCAGCGCGCAGGGATATGGCTACACCTTC
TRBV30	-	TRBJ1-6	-	CASYSRTSGPSYNSPLHF	TGTGCCTCTTATTCTCGGACATCGGGCCCCTCATATAATTCACCCCTCCACTTT
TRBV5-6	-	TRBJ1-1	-	CASSPPMNTEAFF	TGTGCCAGCAGCCCCCCAATGAACACTGAAGCTTTCTTT
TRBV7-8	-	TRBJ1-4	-	CASSLGRVTYATNEKLFF	TGTGCCAGCAGCTTGGGGAGGGTAACGTACGCAACTAATGAAAAACTGTTTTTT
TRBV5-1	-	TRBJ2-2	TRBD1	CASSLAGDRSYGELFF	TGCGCCAGCAGCTTGGCGGGGGACAGGTCATACGGGGAGCTGTTTTTT
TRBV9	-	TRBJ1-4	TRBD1	CASSLTGMGEKLFF	TGTGCCAGCAGTTTGACAGGGATGGGAGAAAAACTGTTTTTT
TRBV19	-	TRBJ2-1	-	CASSIVEGWAYNEQFF	TGTGCCAGTAGTATAGTAGAGGGTTGGGCCTACAATGAGCAGTTCTTC
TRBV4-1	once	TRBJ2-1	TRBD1	CASSQPGTGAYNEQFF	TGCGCCAGCAGCCAGCCCGGGACAGGGGCCTACAATGAGCAGTTCTTC
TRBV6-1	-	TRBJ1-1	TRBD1	CASSEWTGRNTEAFF	TGTGCCAGCAGTGAATGGACAGGTCGAAACACTGAAGCTTTCTTT
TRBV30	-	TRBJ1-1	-	CAWEAGSGYTEAFF	TGTGCCTGGGAAGCGGGTTCTGGATACACTGAAGCTTTCTTT
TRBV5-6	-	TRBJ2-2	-	CASSSGTGELFF	TGTGCCAGCAGCTCAGGGACCGGGGAGCTGTTTTTT
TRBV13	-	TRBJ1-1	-	CASSPGEAFF	TGTGCCAGCAGCCCGGGGGAAGCTTTCTTT
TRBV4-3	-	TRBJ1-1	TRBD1	CASSQFRGQGVVTEAFF	TGCGCCAGCAGCCAATTCCGAGGACAGGGGGTGGTCACTGAAGCTTTCTTT
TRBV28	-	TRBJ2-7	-	CASSLVTGREQYF	TGTGCCAGCAGTTTGGTGACAGGGAGGGAGCAGTACTTC
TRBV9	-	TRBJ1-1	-	CASSVGHMNTEAFF	TGTGCCAGCAGCGTGGGACACATGAACACTGAAGCTTTCTTT
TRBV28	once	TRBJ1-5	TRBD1	CASSLRGQGIQPQHF	TGTGCCAGCAGTTTACGGGGACAGGGGATTCAGCCCCAGCATTTT
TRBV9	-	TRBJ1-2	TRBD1	CASSVGGLDRAHGYTF	TGTGCCAGCAGCGTGGGTGGTCTAGACAGGGCTCATGGCTACACCTTC
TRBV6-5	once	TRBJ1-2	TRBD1	CASSYRDRGSYGYTF	TGTGCCAGCAGTTACAGGGACAGGGGCAGCTATGGCTACACCTTC
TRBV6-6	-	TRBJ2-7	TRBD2	CASALAAYEQYF	TGTGCCAGCGCCCTAGCGGCCTACGAGCAGTACTTC
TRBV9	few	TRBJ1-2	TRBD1	CASSVGQGDYGYTF	TGTGCCAGCAGCGTAGGGCAGGGGGACTATGGCTACACCTTC
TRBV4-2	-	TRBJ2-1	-	CASSQVGSSEQFF	TGTGCCAGCAGCCAAGTAGGATCTAGTGAGCAGTTCTTC
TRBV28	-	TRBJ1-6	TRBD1	CASSPGQSRYNSPLHF	TGTGCCAGCAGTCCGGGACAGAGCCGCTATAATTCACCCCTCCACTTT
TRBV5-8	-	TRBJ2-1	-	CASSRTAKHEQFF	TGTGCCAGCAGTCGGACAGCTAAGCATGAGCAGTTCTTC
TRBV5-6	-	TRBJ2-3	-	CASSLVQPDYTDTQYF	TGTGCCAGCAGCTTGGTCCAACCTGACTACACAGATACGCAGTATTTT
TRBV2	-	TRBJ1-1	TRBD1	CASSYRTGRDTEAFF	TGTGCCAGCAGTTACCGGACAGGGCGGGACACTGAAGCTTTCTTT
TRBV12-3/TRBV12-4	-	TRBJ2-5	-	CASSRRERETQYF	TGTGCCAGCAGCCGACGGGAGAGGGAGACCCAGTACTTC
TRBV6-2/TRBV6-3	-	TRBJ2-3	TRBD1	CASSDPGTGIPDTQYF	TGTGCCAGTAGCGACCCTGGGACAGGGATCCCAGATACGCAGTATTTT
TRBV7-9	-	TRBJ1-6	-	CASSLPTVVDSPLHF	TGTGCCAGCAGCCTCCCCACCGTAGTGGATTCACCCCTCCACTTT
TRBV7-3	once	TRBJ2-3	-	CASSLTAGLGTDTQYF	TGTGCCAGCAGCTTAACGGCGGGCCTTGGGACAGATACGCAGTATTTT
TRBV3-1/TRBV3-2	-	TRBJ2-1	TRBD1	CASSPRHRGQRYNEQFF	TGTGCCAGCAGCCCGAGACACAGGGGCCAACGTTACAATGAGCAGTTCTTC
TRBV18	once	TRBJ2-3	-	CASSPDASSTDTQYF	TGTGCCAGCTCACCAGATGCGTCTAGCACAGATACGCAGTATTTT